Below, 31 T cell receptor beta chains from the same sample are listed, as sequenced in a study of response to subunit inactivated influenza vaccine. MiXCR, applied by TCRdb to the RT-PCR reads, yields one record per CDR3 protein. This sample has about 500,000 distinct CDR3 sequences, with approximately 16% found just once. The source material was CD4+ T cells sorted from PBMCs, sampled roughly 24 months after vaccination. These receptors were obtained from a man aged 50 to 69 who received an inactivated influenza vaccine.

This clonotype was counted between two and nine times. The rearrangement links TRBV4-1 to TRBJ2-1, with no clear D. V dropped 2 bases and J dropped 8 bases, with 22 bases sitting between them. Germline CDR1 and CDR2: MGHRA and YSYEKL. The CDR3 length is 17 residues. The CDR3 here is CASSQSLARRPGDEQFF. DNA of the CDR3: TGCGCCAGCAGCCAAAGTCTCGCTCGAAGGCCAGGCGATGAGCAGTTCTTC.

A few counts support this clonotype. This chain links TRBV12-3 or TRBV12-4 with TRBJ2-1; TRBD2 might be the D (6 bases). The CDR3 has 15 amino acids. Trimming took off 2 bases at V and 8 bases at J, with 16 bases between the two ends. The CDR3 is CASSLRAGDSYEQFF. DNA of the CDR3: TGTGCCAGCAGTTTAAGAGCGGGTGACAGCTATGAGCAGTTCTTC.

This clonotype was recorded a few times. CDR3 nucleotides: TGTGCCAGCAGTCCCGGGACGGGACTCGGGGCCCAGTACTTC. Its translation: CASSPGTGLGAQYF. The rearrangement joins TRBV28 to TRBJ2-5; maybe TRBD2 (6 bases). The germline gives CDR1 MDHEN, CDR2 SYDVKM. The CDR3 totals 14 residues. V was clipped by 5 bases and J by 9 bases, with 19 bases between them.

The CDR3 sequence is CASSHQSLARDTQYF. In DNA, the CDR3 is TGCGCCAGCAGCCATCAAAGTTTAGCGCGTGATACGCAGTATTTT. The chain carries TRBV4-3 and TRBJ2-3; D is possibly TRBD2 (5 bases). The CDR3 is 15 residues long. V was clipped by 3 bases and J by 6 bases, with 16 bases between them. Germline assignment: CDR1 LGHNA and CDR2 YSLEER.

This clonotype was counted between two and nine times. The V call is TRBV5-1, the J call TRBJ1-4, with unresolved D. In germline, CDR1 is SGHRS, CDR2 YFSETQ. The V and J ends lost 0 bases and 0 bases respectively, with 12 bases between them. CDR3 size: 17 residues. CDR3 sequence reads: CASSLDGSHATNEKLFF. CDR3 DNA sequence: TGCGCCAGCAGCTTGGATGGCAGCCACGCAACTAATGAAAAACTGTTTTTT.

The chain carries TRBV6-1 and TRBJ1-2; D is ambiguous. CDR3 length: 14 residues. Germline CDR1 is MNHNS and CDR2 is SASEGT. Trimming cost V 6 bases and J 0 bases, with 11 bases left between them. The CDR3 sequence is CASSTAFSNYGYTF. CDR3 nucleotide sequence: TGTGCCAGCAGCACAGCGTTCTCTAACTATGGCTACACCTTC.

This clonotype has only a few counts. This sequence joins TRBV20-1 and TRBJ2-5, with a weak D call TRBD2 (5 bases). V lost 2 bases and J lost 1, with 8 bases in between. Germline V gene sequence: CDR1 DFQATT, CDR2 SNEGSKA (reference sequence). The CDR3 length is 13 residues. Written as DNA, the CDR3 is TGCAGTGCTAGAACCGGGGTCCAAGAGACCCAGTACTTC. It is translated as CSARTGVQETQYF.

This clonotype was counted a few times. V and J are TRBV7-9 and TRBJ2-3; 8 positions agree with TRBD2. The germline V gene has CDR1 SEHNR and CDR2 FQNEAQ (reference sequence). The V segment lost 6 bases and the J segment 1 base; nucleotides outside the gene matches: 12. The CDR3 runs 17 residues. The CDR3 DNA is TGTGCCAGCAGTGCTAATAGCGGGGCCCGGGGCACAGATACGCAGTATTTT. This sequence encodes CASSANSGARGTDTQYF.

This sequence joins TRBV6-2 or TRBV6-3 and TRBJ2-1, with unresolved D. CDR1 and CDR2 (germline): MNHEY, SVGEGT. With 4 bases removed from V and 12 bases from J, the gap between germline ends came to 10 bases. The CDR3 contains 11 residues. CDR3 region: CASSSIWGQFF. CDR3 in DNA: TGTGCCAGCAGTTCCATATGGGGGCAGTTCTTC.

The genes are TRBV2 and TRBJ1-3; a weak D match, TRBD1 (6 bases). The CDR3 covers 14 residues. Germline V lookup: CDR1 SNHLY, CDR2 FYNNEI. V shed 4 bases and J shed 1 base, with 8 bases lying between them. The chain's CDR3 is CASSVGTSGNTIYF. Here the CDR3 DNA reads TGTGCCAGCAGTGTAGGGACATCTGGAAACACCATATATTTT.

The DNA of the CDR3 is TGTGCCAGCAGCCACGGGGGGGCGTGGAACACTGAAGCTTTCTTT. Its protein product is CASSHGGAWNTEAFF. The chain carries TRBV3-1 and TRBJ1-1, with D possibly being TRBD1 (6 bases). The CDR3 extends over 15 amino acids. The germline CDR1 and CDR2 sequences are LGHDT and YNNKEL (reference sequence). With 3 bases removed from V and 1 base from J, the gap between germline ends came to 12 bases.

In this sample, this clonotype turned up many times. The V call is TRBV4-3, the J call TRBJ2-1, with 9 bases matching TRBD1. Per germline, CDR1 LGHNA and CDR2 YSLEER. Unmatched junction bases numbered 5, after V lost 3 bases and J lost 8 bases. The CDR3 has 14 amino acids. CDR3 sequence: CASSQGQGPYEQFF. In DNA, the CDR3 is TGCGCCAGCAGCCAGGGACAGGGACCCTATGAGCAGTTCTTC.

The chain employs TRBV12-3 or TRBV12-4 and TRBJ2-1, with D possibly matching TRBD1 (6 bases). This CDR3 contains 14 residues. Trimming left V 6 bases short and J 4 bases short, with 13 bases between. The CDR3 DNA reads TGTGCCAGCAGCAACGGACAGTATTACAATGAGCAGTTCTTC. Translation gives CASSNGQYYNEQFF.

The J gene is TRBJ2-3, the V gene TRBV14, with a possible D match to TRBD2 (5 bases). This CDR3 region has 13 residues. CDR1 SGHDN and CDR2 FVKESK come from the germline V gene. V was cut by 3 bases and J by 6 bases, with 10 bases left in between. For the CDR3, the DNA is TGTGCCAGCAGCCAGCACGGACTTGATACGCAGTATTTT. The encoded protein is CASSQHGLDTQYF.

In this sample, this clonotype turned up many times. The genes are TRBV27 and TRBJ2-7; D gene unclear. This CDR3 is 11 amino acids long. V was pared by 4 bases and J by 3 bases, with 4 bases between. Germline-derived CDR1 and CDR2 are MNHEY and SMNVEV (reference sequence). This chain's CDR3 is CASSSYYEQYF. The DNA of the CDR3 is TGTGCCAGCAGTTCCTACTACGAGCAGTACTTC.

The table lists this clonotype with a few counts. The chain uses TRBV2 and TRBJ2-2; D assignment may be TRBD1 or TRBD2 (5 bases each). This CDR3 spans 16 amino acids. The V and J ends lost 3 bases and 0 bases respectively, with 11 bases between them. In germline, CDR1 is SNHLY, CDR2 FYNNEI. CDR3 sequence reads: CASSEGWDPNTGELFF. CDR3 coding DNA: TGTGCCAGCAGTGAGGGGTGGGACCCGAACACCGGGGAGCTGTTTTTT.

The gene calls are TRBV6-2 or TRBV6-3 and TRBJ1-1, with D perhaps TRBD1 (5 bases). V was trimmed by 2 bases and J by 0 bases, leaving 16 bases between them. The CDR3 is 17 amino acids. Germline CDR1 reads MNHEY; CDR2 reads SVGEGT. CDR3 bases: TGTGCCAGCAGTTACCCAGGGACGGATAGGATGAACACTGAAGCTTTCTTT. Translating it yields CASSYPGTDRMNTEAFF.

This clonotype came up a few times. V gene TRBV24-1 combines with J gene TRBJ2-3; perhaps TRBD2 as D (5 bases). The V gene's germline CDR1 is KGHDR and CDR2 SFDVKD. The CDR3 runs 11 residues. The ends were cut back, 5 bases at V and 8 bases at J, with 7 bases in the middle. Here the CDR3 DNA reads TGTGCCACCAGTGGGGGAGTTACGCAGTATTTT. Its translation is CATSGGVTQYF.

The chain links TRBV12-3 or TRBV12-4 to TRBJ1-5; perhaps TRBD1 as D (5 bases). With 3 bases removed from V and 3 bases from J, the gap between germline ends came to 15 bases. The CDR3 covers 16 residues. The DNA for the CDR3 is TGTGCCAGCAGTTTGAACGCGGGGACTTTCAATCAGCCCCAGCATTTT. Residues: CASSLNAGTFNQPQHF.

This clonotype was counted only a few times. The chain couples TRBV6-2 or TRBV6-3 to TRBJ1-2; TRBD1 aligns across 7 bases. The V segment lost 6 bases and the J segment 7 bases; nucleotides outside the gene matches: 8. The CDR3 contains 13 residues. Looked up from germline, CDR1 is MNHEY and CDR2 is SVGEGT. Here the CDR3 DNA reads TGTGCCAGCAGAGATGACAGGGTTCGTGGCTACACCTTC. Encoded protein: CASRDDRVRGYTF.

J is TRBJ1-4 and V is TRBV20-1; 11 nucleotides line up with TRBD1. The CDR3 runs to 16 residues. After removal of 5 bases from V and 2 bases from J, the junction contained 7 bases not matched to a gene. Germline values: CDR1 DFQATT, CDR2 SNEGSKA (reference sequence). CDR3 coding DNA: TGCAGTGCTGCCGGGACAGGGGGAGAGACTAATGAAAAACTGTTTTTT. Its protein product is CSAAGTGGETNEKLFF.

The chain combines TRBV12-3 or TRBV12-4 with TRBJ2-5; 7 bases line up with TRBD1. The V and J ends lost 6 bases and 3 bases, in that order; junction bases with no gene match: 13. The CDR3 consists of 16 residues. The CDR3 is CASSRTGQQLKETQYF. The CDR3 DNA is TGTGCCAGCAGCCGGACGGGACAGCAATTAAAAGAGACCCAGTACTTC.

This clonotype was counted ten times or more. The chain couples TRBV7-2 to TRBJ2-2; 7 bases match TRBD1. Trimming took 0 bases from V and 1 from J; bases not matched to a gene: 2. This CDR3 has 16 amino acids. The germline CDR1 and CDR2 sequences are SGHTA and FQGNSA. DNA of the CDR3: TGTGCCAGCAGCTTAGCCGGGACAGTGAACACCGGGGAGCTGTTTTTT. Its protein is CASSLAGTVNTGELFF.

The chain uses TRBV4-1 and TRBJ2-3; no definite D call. The CDR3 is 13 amino acids. Trimming removed 2 bases at V and 8 bases at J, with 11 bases between. Per germline, CDR1 MGHRA and CDR2 YSYEKL. CDR3 nucleotides: TGCGCCAGCAGCCAAAATGGCGTGGGTACGCAGTATTTT. It yields the protein CASSQNGVGTQYF.

This chain connects TRBV20-1 to TRBJ1-1; 11 nucleotides align to TRBD1. CDR1 DFQATT and CDR2 SNEGSKA come from the germline V gene (reference sequence). V gave up 6 bases and J gave up 7 bases; unmatched junction bases: 13. The CDR3 extends over 15 amino acids. The CDR3 loop is CSARGQGANFHEAFF. The DNA for the CDR3 is TGCAGTGCCCGTGGACAGGGGGCGAACTTTCATGAAGCTTTCTTT.

This clonotype was counted only a few times. The chain carries TRBV6-2 or TRBV6-3 and TRBJ1-2; perhaps TRBD1 as D (6 bases). V was trimmed by 2 bases and J by 5 bases, leaving 15 bases between them. CDR3 size: 15 residues. CDR1 and CDR2 (germline): MNHEY, SVGEGT. Here the CDR3 DNA reads TGTGCCAGCAGTTACGAAGGCCAGGGGATATATGGCTACACCTTC. It translates to CASSYEGQGIYGYTF.

V and J are TRBV6-1 and TRBJ2-5; tentatively, D is TRBD1 (5 bases). The CDR3 has 14 amino acids. Germline V gives CDR1 MNHNS, CDR2 SASEGT. The V gene lost 7 bases and the J gene lost 0 bases, with 12 bases spanning the gap. The CDR3 region has the DNA TGTGCCAGCACCTGTCAGGGCCACCAAGAGACCCAGTACTTC. Translation: CASTCQGHQETQYF.

The chain joins TRBV29-1 to TRBJ2-3; D remains ambiguous. The CDR3 totals 12 residues. Germline-derived CDR1 and CDR2 are SQVTM and ANQGSEA. Trimming took 8 bases from V and 3 from J, leaving 12 bases between them. This CDR3 is CSTRMGTDTQYF. The CDR3 coding sequence is TGCAGCACCCGGATGGGGACAGATACGCAGTATTTT.

CDR3: CSAGRLLATEQYF. The CDR3 DNA is TGCAGTGCTGGGAGATTACTAGCAACCGAGCAGTACTTC. The rearrangement uses TRBV20-1 and TRBJ2-7; D possibly corresponds to TRBD2 (6 bases). Trimming removed 5 bases from V and 6 bases from J, with 17 bases in between. Germline lookup yields CDR1 DFQATT and CDR2 SNEGSKA (reference sequence). This CDR3 has 13 amino acids.

The chain couples TRBV3-1 to TRBJ2-5; 8 nucleotides agree with TRBD2. The CDR3 is made up of 13 amino acids. V shed 7 bases and J 4 bases; nucleotides not matched to a gene: 5. Germline V gives CDR1 LGHDT, CDR2 YNNKEL (reference sequence). The DNA for the CDR3 is TGTGCCAGCAAACTAGCGGATGGAGAGACCCAGTACTTC. The encoded protein is CASKLADGETQYF.

This clonotype was counted many times. This chain uses TRBV12-5 with TRBJ2-3, with a possible D match to TRBD2 (6 bases). CDR1 LGHNT and CDR2 FRNRAP come from the germline V gene. V was shortened by 3 bases and J by 0 bases, with 13 bases between the two germline ends. This CDR3 has 16 amino acids. The CDR3 region has the DNA TGTGCTAGTGGTTTAATCCGGGAGCGTAGCACAGATACGCAGTATTTT. It codes for CASGLIRERSTDTQYF.